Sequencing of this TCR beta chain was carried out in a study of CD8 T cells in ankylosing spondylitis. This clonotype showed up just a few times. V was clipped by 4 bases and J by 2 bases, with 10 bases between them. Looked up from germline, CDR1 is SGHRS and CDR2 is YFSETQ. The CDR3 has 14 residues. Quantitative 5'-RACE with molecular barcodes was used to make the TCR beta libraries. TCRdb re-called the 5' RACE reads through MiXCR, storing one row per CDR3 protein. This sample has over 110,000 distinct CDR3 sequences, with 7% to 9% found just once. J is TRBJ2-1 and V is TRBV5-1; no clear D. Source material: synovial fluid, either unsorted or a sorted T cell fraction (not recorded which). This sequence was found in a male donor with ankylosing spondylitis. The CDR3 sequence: CASSRTGTYNEQFF. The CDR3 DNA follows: TGCGCCAGCAGCCGGACGGGCACCTACAATGAGCAGTTCTTC.